These T cell receptor beta chains were read from a single sample in a study of cytomegalovirus exposure and HLA in healthy donors. Profiling relied on immunoSEQ multiplex PCR, and the TCRdb table lists in-frame clones only, not all of them. Seen here are under 200,000 clones, more than 70% observed once, and the top ten hold more than 0.35%. Sequences were obtained from PBMCs. The receptors were sampled from a boy between 2 and 10 years old in good health and CMV-seronegative. Each CDR3 is given with its conserved first and last residue. D genes are given only for firm matches. Part of the rows lack a size; the others show once, few, many or a class for expanded clones.

clone size,V gene,J gene,D gene,CDR3 protein,CDR3 DNA
.,TRBV29-1,TRBJ2-1,TRBD2,CSVVTSGRAHYNEQFF,TGCAGCGTTGTTACTAGCGGGAGGGCCCACTACAATGAGCAGTTCTTC
.,TRBV15,TRBJ2-1,TRBD1,CATSRDLGTGNSEQFF,TGTGCCACCAGCAGAGATTTGGGGACAGGGAATAGTGAGCAGTTCTTC
.,TRBV28,TRBJ1-3,.,CASSLTSGAVLSGNTIYF,TGTGCCAGCAGTTTAACCTCGGGTGCCGTACTCTCTGGAAACACCATATATTTT
.,TRBV27,TRBJ1-4,.,CASAELTTNEKLFF,TGTGCCAGCGCGGAGCTTACAACTAATGAAAAACTGTTTTTT
.,TRBV5-1,TRBJ2-3,TRBD2,CASSRTSGSTDTQYF,TGCGCCAGCAGCCGTACTAGCGGGAGCACAGATACGCAGTATTTT
.,TRBV2,TRBJ2-5,.,CASSWSAGETQYF,TGTGCCAGCTCTTGGTCCGCGGGTGAGACCCAGTACTTC
once,TRBV6-1,TRBJ2-3,.,CASGSNRVRTQYF,TGTGCCAGCGGATCAAACAGGGTTCGCACGCAGTATTTT
.,TRBV7-8,TRBJ1-5,TRBD1,CASSRPEGTGGNQPQHF,TGTGCCAGCAGCCGGCCGGAAGGGACAGGGGGGAATCAGCCCCAGCATTTT
once,TRBV6-1,TRBJ1-1,.,CASSDYGHPNTEAFF,TGTGCCAGCAGTGATTACGGACACCCGAACACTGAAGCTTTCTTT
.,TRBV30,TRBJ1-3,.,CAWTGLGGNTIYF,TGTGCCTGGACAGGGTTGGGAGGAAACACCATATATTTT
.,TRBV13,TRBJ2-7,TRBD2,CASSRGTTGEQYF,TGTGCCAGCAGCAGAGGGACTACTGGGGAGCAGTACTTC
.,TRBV25-1,TRBJ1-1,TRBD1,CASSASGRRGQTEAFF,TGTGCCAGCAGTGCGTCAGGTAGGAGGGGGCAGACTGAAGCTTTCTTT
few,TRBV10-3,TRBJ2-3,.,CAIGLPPGDTQYF,TGTGCCATCGGTCTCCCCCCCGGAGATACGCAGTATTTT
.,TRBV27,TRBJ2-1,.,CASSWEAGPYNEQFF,TGTGCCAGCAGTTGGGAGGCGGGACCTTACAATGAGCAGTTCTTC
.,TRBV7-2,TRBJ1-1,TRBD1,CASSPTGYVLNTEAFF,TGTGCCAGCAGTCCGACAGGGTATGTCCTGAACACTGAAGCTTTCTTT
.,TRBV19,TRBJ2-5,TRBD2,CASSYRREGQETQYF,TGTGCCAGTAGTTATCGTCGGGAGGGCCAGGAGACCCAGTACTTC
.,TRBV7-9,TRBJ1-2,TRBD1,CASSSSGTGAYLKGYTF,TGTGCCAGCAGCTCCTCCGGGACAGGGGCCTATCTGAAAGGCTACACCTTC
few,TRBV5-1,TRBJ2-5,TRBD2,CASSWKLAGQETQYF,TGCGCCAGCAGCTGGAAACTAGCGGGACAAGAGACCCAGTACTTC
.,TRBV28,TRBJ1-3,.,CASSTGLDGNTIYF,TGTGCCAGCAGTACAGGGTTAGATGGAAACACCATATATTTT
.,TRBV11-2,TRBJ2-7,TRBD2,CASSLSGSSYEQYF,TGTGCCAGCAGCCTTAGCGGGAGCTCCTACGAGCAGTACTTC
once,TRBV19,TRBJ2-7,.,CASRGEGVYEQYF,TGTGCCAGTAGGGGAGAGGGGGTGTACGAGCAGTACTTC
.,TRBV19,TRBJ2-7,.,CASSIGTGNTYEQYF,TGTGCCAGTAGTATAGGAACGGGAAACACCTACGAGCAGTACTTC